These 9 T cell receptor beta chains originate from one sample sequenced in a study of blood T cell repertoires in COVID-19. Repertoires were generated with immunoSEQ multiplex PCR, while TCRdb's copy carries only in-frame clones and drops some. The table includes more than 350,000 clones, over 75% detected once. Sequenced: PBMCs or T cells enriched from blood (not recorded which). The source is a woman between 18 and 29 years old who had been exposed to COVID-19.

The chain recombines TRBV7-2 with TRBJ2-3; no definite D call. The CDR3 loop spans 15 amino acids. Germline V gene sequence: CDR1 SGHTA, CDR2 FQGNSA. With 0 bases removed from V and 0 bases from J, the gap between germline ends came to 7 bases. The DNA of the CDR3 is TGTGCCAGCAGCTTAGCCCCCCTAAGCACAGATACGCAGTATTTT. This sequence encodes CASSLAPLSTDTQYF.

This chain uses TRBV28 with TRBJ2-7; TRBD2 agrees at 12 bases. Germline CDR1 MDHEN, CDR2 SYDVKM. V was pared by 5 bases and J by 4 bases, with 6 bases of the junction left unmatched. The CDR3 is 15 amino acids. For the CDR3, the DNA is TGTGCCAGCAGTGACGGGACTAGCGGGCAATACGAGCAGTACTTC. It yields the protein CASSDGTSGQYEQYF.

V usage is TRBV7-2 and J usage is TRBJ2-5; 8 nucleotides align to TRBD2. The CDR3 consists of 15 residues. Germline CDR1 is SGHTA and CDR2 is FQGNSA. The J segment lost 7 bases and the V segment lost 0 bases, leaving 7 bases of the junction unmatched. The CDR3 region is CASSLAPGLEATQYF. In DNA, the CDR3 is TGTGCCAGCAGCTTAGCCCCGGGACTAGAGGCGACCCAGTACTTC.

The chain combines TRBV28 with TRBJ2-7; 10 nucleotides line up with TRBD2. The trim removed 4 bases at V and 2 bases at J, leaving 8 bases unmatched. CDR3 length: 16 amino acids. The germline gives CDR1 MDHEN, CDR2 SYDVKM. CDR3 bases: TGTGCCAGCAGTTACCTCGGACTAGCGGATACCTACGAGCAGTACTTC. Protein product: CASSYLGLADTYEQYF.

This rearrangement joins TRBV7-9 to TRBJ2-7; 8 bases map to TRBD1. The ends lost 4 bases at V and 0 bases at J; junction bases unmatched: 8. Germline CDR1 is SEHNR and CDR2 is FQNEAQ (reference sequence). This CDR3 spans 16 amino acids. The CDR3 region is CASSSPTGESSYEQYF. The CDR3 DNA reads TGTGCCAGCAGCTCCCCGACAGGGGAAAGCTCCTACGAGCAGTACTTC.

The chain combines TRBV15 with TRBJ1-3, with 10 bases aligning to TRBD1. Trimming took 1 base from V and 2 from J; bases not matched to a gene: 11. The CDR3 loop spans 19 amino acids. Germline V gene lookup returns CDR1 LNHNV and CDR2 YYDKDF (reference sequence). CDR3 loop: CATSRGIISGTGAGNTIYF. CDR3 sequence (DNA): TGTGCCACCAGCAGAGGGATCATTTCCGGGACAGGGGCTGGAAACACCATATATTTT.

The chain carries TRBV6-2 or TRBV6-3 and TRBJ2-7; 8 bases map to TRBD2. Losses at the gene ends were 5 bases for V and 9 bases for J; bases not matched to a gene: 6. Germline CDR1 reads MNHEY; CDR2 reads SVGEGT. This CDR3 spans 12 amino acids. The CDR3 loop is CASSTFREGQYF. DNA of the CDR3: TGTGCCAGCAGTACTTTCCGGGAGGGGCAGTACTTC.

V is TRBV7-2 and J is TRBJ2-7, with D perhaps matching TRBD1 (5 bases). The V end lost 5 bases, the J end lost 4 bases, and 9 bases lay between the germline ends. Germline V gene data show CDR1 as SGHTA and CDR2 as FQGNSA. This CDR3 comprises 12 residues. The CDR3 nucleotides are TGTGCCAGCAGCGCTCAGGGATACGAGCAGTACTTC. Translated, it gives CASSAQGYEQYF.

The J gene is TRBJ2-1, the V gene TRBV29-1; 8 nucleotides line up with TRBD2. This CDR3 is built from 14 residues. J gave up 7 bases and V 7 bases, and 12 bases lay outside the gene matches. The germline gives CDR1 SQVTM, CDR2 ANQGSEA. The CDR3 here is CSAKRLAIWNEQFF. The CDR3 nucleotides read TGCAGCGCCAAGAGACTAGCGATTTGGAATGAGCAGTTCTTC.